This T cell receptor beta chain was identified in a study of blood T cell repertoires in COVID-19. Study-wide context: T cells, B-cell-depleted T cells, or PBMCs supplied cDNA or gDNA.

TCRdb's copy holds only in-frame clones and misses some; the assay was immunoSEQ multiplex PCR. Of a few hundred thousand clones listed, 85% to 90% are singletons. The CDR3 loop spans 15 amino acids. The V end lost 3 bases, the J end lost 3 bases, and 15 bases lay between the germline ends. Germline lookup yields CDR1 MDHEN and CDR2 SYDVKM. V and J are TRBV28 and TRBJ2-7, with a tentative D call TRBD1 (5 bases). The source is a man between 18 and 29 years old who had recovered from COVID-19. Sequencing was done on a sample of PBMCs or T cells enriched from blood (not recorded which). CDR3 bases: TGTGCCAGCAGTTTGAAAGGGGTGCTAGGCTACGAGCAGTACTTC. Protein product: CASSLKGVLGYEQYF. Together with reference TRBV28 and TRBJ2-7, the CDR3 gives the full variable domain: DVKVTQSSRYLVKRTGEKVFLECVQDMDHENMFWYRQDPGLGLRLIYFSYDVKMKEKGDIPEGYSVSREKKERFSLILESASTNQTSMYLCASSLKGVLGYEQYFGPGTRLTVT.